This entry features one T cell receptor (beta chain) sequence. The CDR3 is 13 residues long. J gave up 4 bases and V 8 bases, and 7 bases lay outside the gene matches. Germline V lookup: CDR1 DFQATT, CDR2 SNEGSKA (reference sequence). About 0.45 to 1 ug RNA was reverse transcribed with random hexamers. Amplification of TCR beta CDR3 by immunoSEQ multiplex PCR spanned 54 Vbeta and 13 Jbeta. One entry per CDR3 protein results from TCRdb running MiXCR on the immunoSEQ multiplex PCR reads. The data show 53,000 or so distinct CDR3 sequences, 90% to 95% seen once. This sample is part of a study of CD8 T cells in Susac syndrome. The authors carried out high-throughput sequencing of TCR beta. They applied it to CD8+ and CD4+ T cells obtained from blood.

This chain joins TRBV20-1 and TRBJ2-7; 11 positions agree with TRBD1. The sequenced sample was CD8+ T cells from PBMCs. The source is a human donor in good health. CDR3 sequence reads: CSFSRDRGYEQYF. DNA for the CDR3: TGCAGTTTTTCCCGGGACAGGGGGTACGAGCAGTACTTC.